Below are 9 T cell receptor beta chains sequenced from a single sample in a study of cytomegalovirus exposure and HLA in healthy donors. 13 Jbeta primers and 60 Vbeta primers were used for the PCR. Libraries were prepared by immunoSEQ multiplex PCR; TCRdb keeps only in-frame clonotypes and omits some of them. The sample holds roughly 150,000 clones, about two thirds seen once. Source material: PBMCs. The receptors originated from a man between 25 and 39 years old in good health and CMV-seropositive.

This clone came up a few times. This chain uses TRBV9 with TRBJ2-7; D remains unclear. The CDR3 has 15 amino acids. Trimming shortened V by 0 bases and J by 4 bases, and 14 bases separated the two germline ends. Germline assignment: CDR1 SGDLS and CDR2 YYNGEE. The CDR3 loop is CASSVGVVSVYEQYF. The CDR3 coding sequence is TGTGCCAGCAGCGTAGGAGTGGTTTCGGTTTACGAGCAGTACTTC.

The table lists this clone with a few counts. The chain employs TRBV9 and TRBJ1-3, with D perhaps matching TRBD1 (5 bases). This CDR3 comprises 12 residues. Germline CDR1 SGDLS, CDR2 YYNGEE. Trimming pared 3 bases from V and 7 bases from J, leaving 8 bases between. The CDR3 DNA reads as TGTGCCAGCAGCGCTTACAGGAACACCATATATTTT. The encoded protein is CASSAYRNTIYF.

The rearrangement links TRBV5-5 to TRBJ1-1; TRBD1 is a possible D gene (6 bases). Germline V gives CDR1 SGHKS, CDR2 YYEKEE (reference sequence). The CDR3 consists of 14 residues. Trimming stripped 4 bases from V and 5 bases from J, with 15 bases between. CDR3: CASSLQGWSTEAFF. For the CDR3, the DNA is TGTGCCAGCAGCCTACAGGGTTGGTCGACTGAAGCTTTCTTT.

This clone has a single count. This rearrangement joins TRBV7-2 to TRBJ2-4; TRBD1 is a possible D gene (5 bases). V was pared by 1 base and J by 6 bases, with 10 bases between. This CDR3 comprises 14 residues. Germline CDR1 and CDR2: SGHTA and FQGNSA. The chain's CDR3 is CASSLDGQGNIQYF. CDR3 in DNA: TGTGCCAGCAGCTTAGACGGGCAGGGAAACATTCAGTACTTC.

This clone has only one observation. In the same sample, other DNA sequences code for this CDR3. The V call is TRBV6-6, the J call TRBJ1-1, with a tentative D call TRBD1 (5 bases). The CDR3 contains 14 residues. Trimming cost V 2 bases and J 4 bases, with 11 bases left between them. Germline CDR1 is MNHNY and CDR2 is SVGAGI (reference sequence). CDR3 nucleotide sequence: TGTGCCAGCAGTTACGGGGGGACGGGCACTGAAGCTTTCTTT. Translating it yields CASSYGGTGTEAFF.

The rearrangement joins TRBV14 to TRBJ2-1, with 8 bases fitting TRBD2. Germline trimming cut 4 bases from V and 1 base from J; bases unmatched to any gene: 12. The germline V gene encodes CDR1 SGHDN and CDR2 FVKESK. The CDR3 loop spans 18 amino acids. The DNA for the CDR3 is TGTGCCAGCAGCCCAAGGGGTGGAGCGGGAGAATCCTACAATGAGCAGTTCTTC. Its translation: CASSPRGGAGESYNEQFF.

CDR3 protein: CAWSVAPTGGGYQPQHF. CDR3 coding DNA: TGTGCCTGGAGTGTAGCCCCAACAGGGGGCGGCTATCAGCCCCAGCATTTT. The chain employs TRBV30 and TRBJ1-5; 9 bases match TRBD1. This CDR3 has 17 residues. Looked up from germline, CDR1 is GTSNPN and CDR2 is SVGIG (reference sequence). Germline trimming cut 0 bases from V and 5 bases from J; bases unmatched to any gene: 11.

The chain recombines TRBV7-9 with TRBJ1-4, with 7 bases identical to TRBD1. The germline CDR1 and CDR2 sequences are SEHNR and FQNEAQ (reference sequence). This CDR3 contains 12 residues. V was clipped by 7 bases and J by 6 bases; unmatched bases: 2. In nucleotides, the CDR3 is TGTGCCAGCACCCAGGGGGATGAAAAACTGTTTTTT. This translates into CASTQGDEKLFF.

There are a few counts of this clone. V usage is TRBV2 and J usage is TRBJ1-1; 7 bases fit TRBD1. Trimming cost V 6 bases and J 0 bases; bases outside gene matches: 4. CDR1 and CDR2 (germline): SNHLY, FYNNEI. CDR3 size: 14 residues. The CDR3 sequence: CASRAGTVNTEAFF. The CDR3 region has the DNA TGTGCCAGCAGGGCAGGGACAGTGAACACTGAAGCTTTCTTT.